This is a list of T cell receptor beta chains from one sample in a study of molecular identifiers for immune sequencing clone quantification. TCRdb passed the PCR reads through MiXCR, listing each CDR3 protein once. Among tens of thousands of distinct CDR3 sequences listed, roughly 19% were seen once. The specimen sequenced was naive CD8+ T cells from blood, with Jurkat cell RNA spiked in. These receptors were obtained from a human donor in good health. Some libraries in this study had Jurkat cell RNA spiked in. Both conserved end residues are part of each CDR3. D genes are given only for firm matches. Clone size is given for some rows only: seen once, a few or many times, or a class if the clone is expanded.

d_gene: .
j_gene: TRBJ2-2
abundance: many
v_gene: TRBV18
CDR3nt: TGTGCCAGCTCACCTAGGCAAATGGCGGGGACCGGGGAGCTGTTTTTT
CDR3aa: CASSPRQMAGTGELFF

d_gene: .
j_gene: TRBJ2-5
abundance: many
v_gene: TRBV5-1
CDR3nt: TGCGCCAGCAGCTTGGCGTCCGACCGCGGGGAGACCCAGTACTTC
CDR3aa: CASSLASDRGETQYF

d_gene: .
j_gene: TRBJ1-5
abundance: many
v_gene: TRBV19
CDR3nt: TGTGCCAGAGGGACAAGGCGACAGCCCCAGCATTTT
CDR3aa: CARGTRRQPQHF

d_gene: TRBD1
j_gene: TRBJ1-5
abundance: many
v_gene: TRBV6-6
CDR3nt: TGTGCCAGCAGTCCCCAGGGGGTAAGCAATCAGCCCCAGCATTTT
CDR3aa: CASSPQGVSNQPQHF

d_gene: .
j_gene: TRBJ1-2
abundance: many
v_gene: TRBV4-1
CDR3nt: TGCGCCAGCAGCCAAACAGGCTATGGCTACACCTTC
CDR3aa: CASSQTGYGYTF

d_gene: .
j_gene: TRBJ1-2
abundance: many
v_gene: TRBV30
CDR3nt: TGTGCCTGGACTGTAGGGGGAGAAGGCTACACCTTC
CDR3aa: CAWTVGGEGYTF

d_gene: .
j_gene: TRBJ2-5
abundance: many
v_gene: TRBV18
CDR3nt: TGTGCCAGCTCACCATTTGCGGCCGATCGGTACCAAGAGACCCAGTACTTC
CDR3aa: CASSPFAADRYQETQYF

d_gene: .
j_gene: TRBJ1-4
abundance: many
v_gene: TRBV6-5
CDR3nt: TGTGCCAGCAGTTACTCCTGGAGTGAAAAACTGTTTTTT
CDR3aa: CASSYSWSEKLFF

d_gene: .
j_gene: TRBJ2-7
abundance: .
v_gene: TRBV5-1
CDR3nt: TGCGCCAGCAGCTTGGGGGACGGATACGAGCAGTACTTC
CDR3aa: CASSLGDGYEQYF

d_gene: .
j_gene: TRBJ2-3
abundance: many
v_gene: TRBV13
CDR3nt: TGTGCCAGCAACTTGAGAGGCACAGATACGCAGTATTTT
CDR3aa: CASNLRGTDTQYF

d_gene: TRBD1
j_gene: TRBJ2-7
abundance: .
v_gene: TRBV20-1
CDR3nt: TGCAGTGCTAGAGCGGGACAGGGGCAGTACTTC
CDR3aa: CSARAGQGQYF

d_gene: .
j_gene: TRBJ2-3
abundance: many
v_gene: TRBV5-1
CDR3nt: TGCGCCAGCAGCTTGGACTTCCACGACCCCACAGATACGCAGTATTTT
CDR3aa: CASSLDFHDPTDTQYF

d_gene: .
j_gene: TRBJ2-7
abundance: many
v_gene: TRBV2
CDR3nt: TGTGCCAGCAGTGAAGCGCGGGTCTCCTACGAGCAGTACTTC
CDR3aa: CASSEARVSYEQYF

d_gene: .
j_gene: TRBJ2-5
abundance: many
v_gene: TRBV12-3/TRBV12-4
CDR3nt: TGTGCCAGCAGTCCCCAGGGAGTAGGGGAGACCCAGTACTTC
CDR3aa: CASSPQGVGETQYF

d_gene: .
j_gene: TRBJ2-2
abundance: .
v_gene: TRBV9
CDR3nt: TGTGCCAGCAGCGGCGGGTTGTGGGGTGCGAACGGGGAGCTGTTTTTT
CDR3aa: CASSGGLWGANGELFF

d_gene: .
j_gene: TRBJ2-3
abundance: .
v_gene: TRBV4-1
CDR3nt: TGCGCCAGCCTCCGGGACAGGGATCATCGGGGGGGGGTCCCTGGCACAGATACGCAGTATTTT
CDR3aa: CASLRDRDHRGGVPGTDTQYF

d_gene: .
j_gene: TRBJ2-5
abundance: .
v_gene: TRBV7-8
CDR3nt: TGTGCCAGCAGCTTAGGGGGGGAGAGGGACCAAGAGACCCAGTACTTC
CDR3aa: CASSLGGERDQETQYF

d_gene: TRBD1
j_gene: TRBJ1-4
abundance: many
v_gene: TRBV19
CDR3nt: TGTGCCAGTAGACCCCGGGGCCAGGGGGAAGATGAAAAACTGTTTTTT
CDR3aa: CASRPRGQGEDEKLFF

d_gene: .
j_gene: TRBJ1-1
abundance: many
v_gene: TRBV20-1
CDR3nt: TGCAGTGCTAGAGATTACTGGGAGGGGCTCGGAACTGAAGCTTTCTTT
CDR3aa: CSARDYWEGLGTEAFF

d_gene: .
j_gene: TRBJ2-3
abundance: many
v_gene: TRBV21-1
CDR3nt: TGTGCCAGCAGCAAACGAGCGGGGGCAAGCACAGATACGCAGTATTTT
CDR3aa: CASSKRAGASTDTQYF

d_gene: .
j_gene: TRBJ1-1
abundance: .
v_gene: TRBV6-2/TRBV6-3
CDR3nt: TGTGCCAGCAGTTCTTATATTAGGTCCAGCATGAACACTGAAGCTTTCTTT
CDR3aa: CASSSYIRSSMNTEAFF

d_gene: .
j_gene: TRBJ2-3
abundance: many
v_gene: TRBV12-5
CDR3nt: TGTGCTAGTGGTTTAGGAGATACGCAGTATTTT
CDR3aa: CASGLGDTQYF

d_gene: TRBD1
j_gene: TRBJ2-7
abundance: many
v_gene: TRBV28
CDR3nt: TGTGCCAGCGCTGGCGGGACAGGGGTCGACGAGCAGTACTTC
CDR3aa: CASAGGTGVDEQYF

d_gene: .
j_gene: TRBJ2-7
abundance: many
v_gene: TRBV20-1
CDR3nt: TGCAGTGCTAGAGTGCCTTTTGCCTACGAGCAGTACTTC
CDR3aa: CSARVPFAYEQYF

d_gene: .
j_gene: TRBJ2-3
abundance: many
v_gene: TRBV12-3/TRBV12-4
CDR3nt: TGTGCCAGCAGTTTTGTGGGAGAGGGAGATACGCAGTATTTT
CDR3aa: CASSFVGEGDTQYF

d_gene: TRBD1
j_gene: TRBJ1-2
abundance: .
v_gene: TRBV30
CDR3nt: TGTGCCTGGAGTGTAGGACAGGGAGATGCCTACACCTTC
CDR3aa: CAWSVGQGDAYTF

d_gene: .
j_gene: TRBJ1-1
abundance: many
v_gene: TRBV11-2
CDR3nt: TGTGCCAGCAGCTCCGTCTTGAACACTGAAGCTTTCTTT
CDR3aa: CASSSVLNTEAFF

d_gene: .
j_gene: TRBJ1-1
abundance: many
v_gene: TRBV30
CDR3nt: TGTGCCTGGGGCAGCGTTATGAACACTGAAGCTTTCTTT
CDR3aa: CAWGSVMNTEAFF

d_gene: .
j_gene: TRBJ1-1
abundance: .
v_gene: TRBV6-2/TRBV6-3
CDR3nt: TGTGCCAGCAGTTATACTCGGGGCCTCGCGCGTCTGAACGCTGAAGCTTTCTTT
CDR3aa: CASSYTRGLARLNAEAFF

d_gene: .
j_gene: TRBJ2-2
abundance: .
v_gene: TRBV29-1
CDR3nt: TGCAGCGTGATTCGCGGGGACACCGGGGAGCTGTTTTTT
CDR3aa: CSVIRGDTGELFF

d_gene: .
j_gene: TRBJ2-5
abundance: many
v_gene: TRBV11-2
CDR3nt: TGTGCCAGCAGCTTAGGCGGCAGGGCGACCCCCCAAGAGACCCAGTACTTC
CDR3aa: CASSLGGRATPQETQYF

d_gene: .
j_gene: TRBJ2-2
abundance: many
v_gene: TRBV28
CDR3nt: TGTGCCAGCGACAATTTATTGAACACCGGGGAGCTGTTTTTT
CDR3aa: CASDNLLNTGELFF

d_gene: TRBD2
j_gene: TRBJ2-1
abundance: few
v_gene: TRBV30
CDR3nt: TGTGCCTGGAGTACCCTAGCGGGGAGGAATGAGCAGTTCTTC
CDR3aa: CAWSTLAGRNEQFF

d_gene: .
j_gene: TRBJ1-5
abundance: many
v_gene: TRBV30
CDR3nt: TGTGCCTGGAGTGTACTAGGTAGCAATCAGCCCCAGCATTTT
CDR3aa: CAWSVLGSNQPQHF

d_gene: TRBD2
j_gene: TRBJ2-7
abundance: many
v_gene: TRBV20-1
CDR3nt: TGCAGTGCTAGGGGGACTAGCGCCGCCTACGAGCAGTACTTC
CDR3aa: CSARGTSAAYEQYF

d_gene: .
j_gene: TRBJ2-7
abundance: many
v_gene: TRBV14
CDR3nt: TGTGCCAGCAGCCCGGACAGTGTCCACGAGCAGTACTTC
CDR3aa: CASSPDSVHEQYF

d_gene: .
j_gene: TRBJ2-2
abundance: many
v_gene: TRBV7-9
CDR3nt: TGTGCCAGCAGCTTACAAGGGACCGGGGAGCTGTTTTTT
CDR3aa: CASSLQGTGELFF

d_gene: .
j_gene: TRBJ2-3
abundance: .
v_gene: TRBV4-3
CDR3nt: TGCGCCAGCAGCCAAGACTGGGATAGGCAGTATTTT
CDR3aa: CASSQDWDRQYF

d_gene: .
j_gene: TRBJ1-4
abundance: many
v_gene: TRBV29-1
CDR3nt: TGCAGCGTTTGGGGAGCGGATGAAAAACTGTTTTTT
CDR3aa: CSVWGADEKLFF

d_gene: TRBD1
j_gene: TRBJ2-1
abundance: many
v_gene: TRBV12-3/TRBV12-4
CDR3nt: TGTGCCAGCAACCTGGACAGGGGGCAAGTAAATGAGCAGTTCTTC
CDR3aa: CASNLDRGQVNEQFF

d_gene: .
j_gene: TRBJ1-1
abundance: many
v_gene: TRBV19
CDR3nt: TGTGCCAGTAGCCCTGAAAGGGGGACTATAAACACTGAAGCTTTCTTT
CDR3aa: CASSPERGTINTEAFF

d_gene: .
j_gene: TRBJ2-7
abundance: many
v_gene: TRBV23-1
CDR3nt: TGCGCCAGCAGCCCTAATGGACCATTTCGCTACGAGCAGTACTTC
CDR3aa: CASSPNGPFRYEQYF

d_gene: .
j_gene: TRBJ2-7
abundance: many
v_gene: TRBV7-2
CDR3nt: TGTGCCAGCAGCGAATGGACAGGGACTAACTACGAGCAGTACTTC
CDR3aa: CASSEWTGTNYEQYF

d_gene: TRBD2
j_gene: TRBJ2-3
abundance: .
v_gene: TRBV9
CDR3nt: TGTGCCAGCAGCCAGGGAGGGAGGGCAGGGGATACGCAGTATTTT
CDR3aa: CASSQGGRAGDTQYF

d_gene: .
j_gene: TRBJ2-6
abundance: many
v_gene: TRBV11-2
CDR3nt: TGTGCCAGCAGCCTACGACCCCTCGGAGGGGCCAACGTCCTGACTTTC
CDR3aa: CASSLRPLGGANVLTF

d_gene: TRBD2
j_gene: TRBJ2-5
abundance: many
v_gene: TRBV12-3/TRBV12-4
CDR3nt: TGTGCCAGCAGTTTAAAGGCGGGAGGTTTTGAGACCCAGTACTTC
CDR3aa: CASSLKAGGFETQYF

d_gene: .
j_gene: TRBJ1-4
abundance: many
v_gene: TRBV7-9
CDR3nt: TGTGCCAGCAGCTCCGGACAGACCGCAACTAATGAAAAACTGTTTTTT
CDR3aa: CASSSGQTATNEKLFF

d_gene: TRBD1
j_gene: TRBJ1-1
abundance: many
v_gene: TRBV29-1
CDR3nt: TGCAGCGTGGACTGGACAGGGTACCAAGCTTTCTTT
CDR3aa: CSVDWTGYQAFF